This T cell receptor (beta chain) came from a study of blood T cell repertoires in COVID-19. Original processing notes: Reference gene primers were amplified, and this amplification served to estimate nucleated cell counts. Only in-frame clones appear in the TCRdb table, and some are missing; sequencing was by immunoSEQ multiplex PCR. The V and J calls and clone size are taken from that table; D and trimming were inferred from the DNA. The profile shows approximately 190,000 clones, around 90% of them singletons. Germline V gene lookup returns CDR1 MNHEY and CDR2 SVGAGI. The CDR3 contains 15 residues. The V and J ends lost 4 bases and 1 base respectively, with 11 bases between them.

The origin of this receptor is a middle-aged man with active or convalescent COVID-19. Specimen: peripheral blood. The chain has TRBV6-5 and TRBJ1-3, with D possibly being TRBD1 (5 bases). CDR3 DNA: TGTGCCAGCAGTTCCGACCGGGGGTCTGGAAACACCATATATTTT. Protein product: CASSSDRGSGNTIYF.